These 9 T cell receptor beta chains share one sample of origin, sequenced in a study of shared clonotypes between healthy human individuals. Data came from immunoSEQ multiplex PCR; TCRdb stores just in-frame clones and leaves some out. The sample gives some 92,000 clones, roughly 45% of which show up once; approximately 16% is in the top ten. The specimen sequenced was PBMCs. These receptor sequences come from a woman aged 35 to 49 in good health. Some clones in this sample may be carry-over from other donors' samples.

V usage is TRBV10-3 and J usage is TRBJ2-5; possible D gene TRBD2, 5 bases. Per germline, CDR1 ENHRY and CDR2 SYGVKD. The CDR3 runs 13 residues. V was clipped by 3 bases and J by 12 bases, with 17 bases between them. The CDR3 DNA sequence: TGTGCCATCAGTGACCCGAAGGAGGCAACCGAGTACTTC. It codes for CAISDPKEATEYF.

Comments on this clone: With only one base between it and a far larger clone, this is likely a read error. Other DNA variants within this sample encode the same CDR3. The chain links TRBV9 to TRBJ1-4; tentatively, D is TRBD1 (5 bases). CDR1 is SGDLS and CDR2 is YYNGEE in the germline V gene. This CDR3 comprises 13 residues. The CDR3 spells CASSVEVGGDLFF. CDR3 nucleotides: TGCGCCAGCAGCGTAGAAGTTGGAGGGGATCTGTTTTTT. Together with reference TRBV9 and TRBJ1-4, the CDR3 gives the full variable domain: DSGVTQTPKHLITATGQRVTLRCSPRSGDLSVYWYQQSLDQGLQFLIQYYNGEERAKGNILERFSAQQFPDLHSELNLSSLELGDSALYFCASSVEVGGDLFFGSGTQLSVL.

This clone appeared many times. V gene TRBV18 combines with J gene TRBJ1-4, with D possibly TRBD1 on 6 matching bases. The V gene's germline CDR1 is KGHSH and CDR2 LQKENI. This CDR3 comprises 13 residues. The ends were cut back, 7 bases at V and 5 bases at J, with 11 bases in the middle. The DNA for the CDR3 is TGTGCCAGCTGCAGGGGCACAAATGAAAAACTGTTTTTT. The encoded protein is CASCRGTNEKLFF.

The rearrangement uses TRBV5-4 and TRBJ2-7, with 7 bases lining up with TRBD1. The CDR3 is made up of 14 amino acids. Germline trimming cut 2 bases from V and 5 bases from J; bases unmatched to any gene: 7. The germline V gene has CDR1 SGHNT and CDR2 YYREEE (reference sequence). This chain's CDR3 is CASSLGGQADEQYF. CDR3 nucleotide sequence: TGTGCCAGCAGCTTAGGCGGACAGGCGGACGAGCAGTACTTC.

The chain uses TRBV7-3 and TRBJ2-7; 13 bases map to TRBD2. The V gene end was trimmed by 5 bases and the J gene end by 6 bases; junction bases not matched to a gene: 1. Germline CDR1 SGHTA, CDR2 FQGTGA. This CDR3 is built from 13 residues. The DNA of the CDR3 is TGTGCCAGCAGCCGACTAGCGGGAGGCGAGCAGTACTTC. It codes for CASSRLAGGEQYF.

The gene calls are TRBV10-2 and TRBJ2-1; 9 bases are a match to TRBD2. Germline values: CDR1 WSHSY, CDR2 SAAADI. The CDR3 sequence is 15 residues long. V lost 6 bases to trimming and J lost 3 bases; unmatched junction nucleotides: 6. CDR3 nucleotide sequence: TGCGCCAGCAGCCCCGGGACTAGCCGCTACAATGAGCAGTTCTTC. It codes for CASSPGTSRYNEQFF.

As for this clone: A far larger clone is one base from this, pointing to a likely read error. The J gene is TRBJ2-5, the V gene TRBV30; D remains ambiguous. The germline gives CDR1 GTSNPN, CDR2 SVGIG (reference sequence). The CDR3 covers 14 residues. The CDR3 DNA follows: TGTGCCTGGGGTGTAATCGGCAACCTTGGGACCCAGTACTTC. This gives the protein CAWGVIGNLGTQYF.

This clone occurred many times. The sample contains more than one DNA sequence encoding this CDR3. The chain is built from TRBV5-1 and TRBJ2-7; possibly TRBD1 or TRBD2 for D (8 bases each). The CDR3 contains 21 residues. Germline values: CDR1 SGHRS, CDR2 YFSETQ. The V end lost 0 bases, the J end lost 7 bases, and 35 bases lay between the germline ends. The CDR3 nucleotides read TGCGCCAGCAGCTTGGGGGACAGGCTCGGTGTTGGACTAGCCGCGAGGCCGGAGCAGTACTTC. This gives the protein CASSLGDRLGVGLAARPEQYF.

This chain uses TRBV19 with TRBJ1-2; 7 nucleotides agree with TRBD1. Germline CDR1 LNHDA, CDR2 SQIVND (reference sequence). The CDR3 loop spans 13 amino acids. V lost 4 bases, J lost 7 bases, and 6 bases stayed unmatched. The CDR3 loop reads CASSTTTGSGYTF. As DNA, the CDR3 is TGTGCCAGTAGTACAACGACAGGGAGTGGCTACACCTTC.